The entry that follows covers one T cell receptor (beta chain) sequence. This specimen belongs to a study of blood T cell repertoires in COVID-19. Germline CDR1 is MNHEY and CDR2 is SVGAGI. CDR3 size: 13 residues. V gave up 7 bases and J gave up 5 bases; unmatched junction bases: 4. Original handling: Counts of nucleated cells, estimated from reference gene primer amplification, were obtained. The assay was immunoSEQ multiplex PCR, and TCRdb's table has in-frame clones only and misses some. Clonal size and the V and J genes are those of that table, whereas D and trimming came from the DNA. The top ten hold under 3% of the sample, which has around 110,000 clones, around four fifths seen once.

The chain carries TRBV6-5 and TRBJ2-2; 7 bases align to TRBD2. Sequencing was carried out using peripheral blood. The sequence was collected from a man aged 30-40 years with acute or convalescent COVID-19. The CDR3 DNA reads TGTGCCAGCAACCCGGGGGGTACCGGGGAGCTGTTTTTT. Its translation: CASNPGGTGELFF.